This entry concerns a single T cell receptor (beta chain). Its antigen is as yet unknown. TCRdb recomputed calls from the 5' RACE reads with MiXCR, one row per CDR3 protein. In the table there are a few hundred thousand distinct CDR3 sequences, roughly 19% of which are singletons. This sample stems from a study of T-cell memory formation after mild COVID-19. This CDR3 has 12 residues. Trimming shortened V by 2 bases and J by 8 bases, and 9 bases separated the two germline ends. Per the germline V gene, CDR1 is MGHRA and CDR2 is YSYEKL. General study results and limits: The authors left the SARS-CoV-2 specificity of second-wave clones peaking on day 37 unconfirmed.

The receptor was derived from a man in his late teens or twenties who had mild COVID-19 (a few samples of this study predate the infection). Cell type and time point are not known. The sequenced material came from PBMCs or a T cell subset sorted from them (not recorded which). This chain links TRBV4-1 with TRBJ1-2; weak D call: TRBD1 (5 bases). The CDR3 nucleotides are TGCGCCAGCAGCCAACCAGGGTTCGGCTACACCTTC. It yields the protein CASSQPGFGYTF.